The 10 T cell receptor beta chains in this list originate from one sample, sequenced in a study of molecular identifiers for immune sequencing clone quantification. TCRdb re-called the PCR reads with MiXCR, one entry per CDR3 protein. Among 490,000 or so distinct CDR3 sequences listed, around a fifth were seen once. The sample comprised naive CD8+ T cells from blood, with Jurkat cell RNA spiked in. The subset here: FACS-sorted CD8+CD4-CCR7+CD45RA+ naive T cells. The receptor source for this set is a human donor in good health. Some libraries in this study had Jurkat cell RNA spiked in.

CDR3 protein: CASRGGPDSEKLFF. CDR3 nucleotide sequence: TGTGCCAGCAGGGGTGGCCCGGACAGTGAAAAACTGTTTTTT. V and J are TRBV27 and TRBJ1-4; D may be TRBD1 (6 bases). The V gene lost 6 bases and the J gene lost 7 bases, with 15 bases spanning the gap. Per the germline V gene, CDR1 is MNHEY and CDR2 is SMNVEV (reference sequence). The CDR3 length is 14 residues.

There are many counts of this clonotype. The J gene is TRBJ2-1, the V gene TRBV7-2; possibly TRBD2 for D (5 bases). Per germline, CDR1 SGHTA and CDR2 FQGNSA. Between the trimmed V and J ends, which lost 2 bases and 9 bases, there was a span of 11 bases. CDR3 size: 13 residues. The CDR3 reads CASSLFGIPEQFF. The CDR3 DNA is TGTGCCAGCAGCTTATTCGGGATCCCTGAGCAGTTCTTC.

The rearrangement links TRBV18 to TRBJ2-4; the match to TRBD2 covers 13 bases. The length of the CDR3 is 17 residues. The V segment lost 2 bases and the J segment 0 bases; nucleotides outside the gene matches: 1. CDR1 and CDR2 from the germline V gene are KGHSH and LQKENI. As DNA, the CDR3 is TGTGCCAGCTCACCAGGGACTAGCGGGGTAGCCAAAAACATTCAGTACTTC. Encoded protein: CASSPGTSGVAKNIQYF.

To note about this clonotype: This may arise from a read error, as a much more abundant clone is one base away. The chain is built from TRBV9 and TRBJ2-1; 8 bases match TRBD2. The germline V gene encodes CDR1 SGDLS and CDR2 YYNGEE. Trimming removed 3 bases from V and 5 bases from J; junction bases left unmatched: 13. The CDR3 loop spans 17 amino acids. CDR3 in DNA: TGTGCCAGCAGCGCGGGGGGGCGTGCTCGACCCCACAATGAGCAGTTCTTC. Its translation is CASSAGGRARPHNEQFF.

Note on this clonotype: Just one base apart from a much larger clone, this may be a read error. The genes are TRBV5-6 and TRBJ2-2; D is unclear. Germline V gene lookup returns CDR1 SGHDT and CDR2 YYEEEE. The V end lost 4 bases, the J end lost 6 bases, and 13 bases lay between the germline ends. The CDR3 is 14 residues long. The CDR3 DNA follows: TGTGCCAGCAGCCCGATGAGTCTTTCCGGGGAGCTGTTTTTT. Its translation: CASSPMSLSGELFF.

This rearrangement joins TRBV7-9 to TRBJ2-7, with TRBD1 identical over 8 bases. The CDR3 is 17 residues long. Germline lookup yields CDR1 SEHNR and CDR2 FQNEAQ (reference sequence). With V trimmed by 5 bases and J by 3 bases, 15 bases remained unmatched. In DNA, the CDR3 is TGTGCCAGCAGCGCCCCCCGGGGTGGACAGGGTGGCTACGAGCAGTACTTC. This gives the protein CASSAPRGGQGGYEQYF. Complete variable domain (other parts from reference TRBV7-9 and TRBJ2-7): DTGVSQNPRHKITKRGQNVTFRCDPISEHNRLYWYRQTLGQGPEFLTYFQNEAQLEKSRLLSDRFSAERPKGSFSTLEIQRTEQGDSAMYLCASSAPRGGQGGYEQYFGPGTRLTVT.

This clonotype turned up a few times. This chain connects TRBV19 to TRBJ2-1; no firm D call. This CDR3 contains 14 residues. The V end was cut by 5 bases, the J end by 3 bases, with 11 bases between. Germline CDR1 reads LNHDA; CDR2 reads SQIVND (reference sequence). In DNA, the CDR3 is TGTGCCAGTAGTTCCCTTGCAAGCTACAATGAGCAGTTCTTC. Its translation: CASSSLASYNEQFF.

About this clonotype: A much bigger clone sits one base away, suggesting this may be a read error. The rearrangement links TRBV7-9 to TRBJ1-1; D is unclear. Trimming took 6 bases from V and 4 from J, leaving 12 bases between them. The germline V gene encodes CDR1 SEHNR and CDR2 FQNEAQ (reference sequence). This CDR3 is 13 amino acids long. This chain's CDR3 is CASRDWISTEAFF. The CDR3 nucleotides read TGTGCCAGCAGGGACTGGATAAGCACTGAAGCTTTCTTT.

The chain's CDR3 is CAGETQQGSYEQYF. DNA for the CDR3: TGTGCCGGGGAAACCCAGCAGGGGTCCTACGAGCAGTACTTC. The rearrangement joins TRBV30 to TRBJ2-7; TRBD1 might be the D (6 bases). The CDR3 loop spans 14 amino acids. Germline-derived CDR1 and CDR2 are GTSNPN and SVGIG (reference sequence). V was pared by 8 bases and J by 1 base, with 18 bases between.

The sample holds many counts of this clonotype. V gene TRBV20-1 combines with J gene TRBJ1-2; 8 bases align to TRBD1. V was clipped by 5 bases and J by 4 bases; unmatched bases: 9. The CDR3 covers 14 residues. Germline values: CDR1 DFQATT, CDR2 SNEGSKA (reference sequence). CDR3 bases: TGCAGTGCTCTCGGACAGGGCGAGGTCTATGGCTACACCTTC. Protein: CSALGQGEVYGYTF.